These 5 T cell receptor beta chains were all obtained from the same sample, sequenced in a study of blood T cell repertoires in COVID-19 (dated by TCRdb to the early 2020s). Receptor amplification or capture employed the immunoSEQ multiplex PCR assay. TCRdb's version of the immuneACCESS table is confined to in-frame rearrangements and falls short of the full clone set. An unresolved V gene accounts for under half of the shortfall where checked; the remainder is of unknown origin. Recorded for this sample are nearly 80,000 clones; around 80% of them occurred a single time. Approximately 5.8% of the sample is held by the ten biggest clonotypes. Sequencing input: peripheral blood. These receptors were collected from a man aged 60 to 69 with active or convalescent COVID-19.

The gene calls are TRBV19 and TRBJ2-2, with D possibly TRBD2 on 7 matching bases. CDR3 length: 14 amino acids. V was trimmed by 3 bases and J by 3 bases, leaving 8 bases between them. Germline V gene data show CDR1 as LNHDA and CDR2 as SQIVND (reference sequence). The CDR3 DNA follows: TGTGCCAGTAGTATGGGGGGGCACACCGGGGAGCTGTTTTTT. This encodes CASSMGGHTGELFF.

In nucleotides, the CDR3 is TGTGCCAGCAGCACCGGACAGTCCGCGAGCACTGAAGCTTTCTTT. It is translated as CASSTGQSASTEAFF. This chain joins TRBV9 and TRBJ1-1, with D tentatively TRBD1 (6 bases). V was trimmed by 4 bases and J by 4 bases, leaving 17 bases between them. Germline V gene data show CDR1 as SGDLS and CDR2 as YYNGEE. The CDR3 runs 15 residues.

The CDR3 region has the DNA TGTGCCAGCACCCGACGGGCGGGGGGAACAGATACGCAGTATTTT. Translating gives CASTRRAGGTDTQYF. The V gene is TRBV6-6, the J gene TRBJ2-3, with TRBD2 identical over 8 bases. CDR3 length: 15 residues. V shed 7 bases and J 3 bases; nucleotides not matched to a gene: 9. Germline-derived CDR1 and CDR2 are MNHNY and SVGAGI (reference sequence).

The V and J genes are TRBV4-3 and TRBJ1-3; 7 bases align to TRBD1. Germline V gene data show CDR1 as LGHNA and CDR2 as YSLEER. V shed 4 bases, J shed 6 bases, and the junction held 9 bases outside the gene matches. This CDR3 comprises 15 residues. Written as DNA, the CDR3 is TGCGCCAGCAGCCCGACGACAGGGTTAGAAAACACCATATATTTT. Protein sequence: CASSPTTGLENTIYF.

The V and J genes are TRBV14 and TRBJ1-6, with D possibly TRBD1 on 5 matching bases. CDR3 length: 14 residues. Looked up from germline, CDR1 is SGHDN and CDR2 is FVKESK. Trimming pared 1 base from V and 9 bases from J, leaving 10 bases between. DNA for the CDR3: TGTGCCAGCAGCCAAGTTCCAGGGTCTTCACCCCTCCACTTT. Protein sequence: CASSQVPGSSPLHF.